This is a list of T cell receptor beta chains from one sample in a study of Tregs in tolerant kidney transplant recipients. Assay used: immunoSEQ multiplex PCR; TCRdb lists only in-frame clones, some missing. Among about 100,000 clones listed, over 85% were seen once. The input for sequencing was CD4+ T cells from blood (PBMCs), taken 12 months after the transplant. The origin of the receptors is a human patient who received a combined kidney and bone marrow transplant. The graft donor may have contributed some T cells. The CDR3 runs from the conserved cysteine through the conserved F or W. D genes are given only for firm matches. Expanded clones get a size class; other rows say once, few or many, or leave the size out.

j_call v_call d_call cdr3_length clone_size cdr3_nt cdr3_aa
TRBJ1-2 TRBV19 NA 16 NA TGTGCCAGTAGACGAACTCGTCGGGGGTTCGACTATGGCTACACCTTC CASRRTRRGFDYGYTF
TRBJ2-2 TRBV5-1 NA 15 NA TGCGCCAGCAGCGTGGACAGACAGAACACCGGGGAGCTGTTTTTT CASSVDRQNTGELFF
TRBJ1-6 TRBV2 NA 13 NA TGTGCCAGCGCCGAGCGGTATAATTCACCCCTCCACTTT CASAERYNSPLHF
TRBJ1-4 TRBV10-3 NA 13 NA TGTGCCATCAGTGAAGGGAGTAATGAAAAACTGTTTTTT CAISEGSNEKLFF
TRBJ2-7 TRBV5-1 TRBD1 13 NA TGCGCCAGCAGCTTAGGACAGGGGAGCGAGCAGTACTTC CASSLGQGSEQYF
TRBJ2-7 TRBV30 NA 14 NA TGTGCCTGGAGTGTGGGCGGGAACTCCTACGAGCAGTACTTC CAWSVGGNSYEQYF
TRBJ2-2 TRBV7-6 TRBD2 18 NA TGTGCCAGCAGCCTTCGGCTAGCGGGGGAACAGAACACCGGGGAGCTGTTTTTT CASSLRLAGEQNTGELFF
TRBJ2-7 TRBV29-1 NA 14 NA TGCAGCGTTAAACCGGGAATCCTATCCTACGAGCAGTACTTC CSVKPGILSYEQYF
TRBJ2-2 TRBV7-9 TRBD2 14 NA TGTGCCAGCGACTCTAGCGGGAGTTCCGGGGAGCTGTTTTTT CASDSSGSSGELFF
TRBJ1-1 TRBV19 NA 14 NA TGTGCCAGTAGTATAGGACAGCCCAACACTGAAGCTTTCTTT CASSIGQPNTEAFF
TRBJ1-3 TRBV7-9 TRBD1 15 NA TGTGCCAGCAGCTTACAGGGACAGGGGATTCGCACCATATATTTT CASSLQGQGIRTIYF
TRBJ2-7 TRBV19 TRBD1 16 once TGTGCCAGTAGTATTGGGTCGGGGACAGGATCCTACGAGCAGTACTTC CASSIGSGTGSYEQYF
TRBJ2-7 TRBV15 NA 12 NA TGTGCCACCAGCAGGACCAGGGGCCCTCGGTACTTC CATSRTRGPRYF
TRBJ2-7 TRBV5-4 NA 14 NA TGTGCCAGCAGCACACACCTGACAGGAAACGAGCAGTACTTC CASSTHLTGNEQYF
TRBJ1-5 TRBV28 TRBD1 15 NA TGTGCCAGCAGTTTTAGGACAGGCGGATATCAGCCCCAGCATTTT CASSFRTGGYQPQHF
TRBJ2-2 TRBV6-1 NA 12 NA TGTGCCAGTAGCAAGTGGTCCGGGGAGCTGTTTTTT CASSKWSGELFF
TRBJ2-3 TRBV20-1 NA 11 NA TGCAGTGCTAGACCTATTGATACGCAGTATTTT CSARPIDTQYF
TRBJ2-2 TRBV30 NA 12 NA TGTGCCTCACCTGGACAGTCCGGGGAGCTGTTTTTT CASPGQSGELFF
TRBJ2-7 TRBV7-9 NA 13 NA TGTGCCAGCAGGCTCCGGGACTCCTACGAGCAGTACTTC CASRLRDSYEQYF
TRBJ2-7 TRBV10-3 NA 11 NA TGTGCCATCAGTAATACCTACGAGCAGTACTTC CAISNTYEQYF
TRBJ2-1 TRBV7-3 NA 14 NA TGTGCCAGCAGCTTAGGCCGCCGCAGCAATGAGCAGTTCTTC CASSLGRRSNEQFF
TRBJ2-7 TRBV30 NA 11 NA TGTGCCTGGAGTACAAATTACGAGCAGTACTTC CAWSTNYEQYF
TRBJ2-7 TRBV4-3 TRBD2 19 NA TGCGCCAGCAGCCAGGTACCGGGACTAGCGGGGGAAAGTCTTTACGAGCAGTACTTC CASSQVPGLAGESLYEQYF
TRBJ1-1 TRBV5-3 NA 14 NA TGTGCCAGAAGCTTGAAACAGAGGAACACTGAAGCTTTCTTT CARSLKQRNTEAFF
TRBJ1-6 TRBV7-3 NA 16 NA TGTGCCAGCAGCTTAAACGCGGCAGGGACTAATTCCCCCCTCCACTTT CASSLNAAGTNSPLHF
TRBJ2-7 TRBV20-1 NA 11 NA TGCAGTGCCAGGCGAGTTAACGAGCAGTACTTC CSARRVNEQYF
TRBJ2-1 TRBV7-3 TRBD2 13 NA TGTGCCAGCAGCTCTGCCTGGGGGGGTGAGCAGTTCTTC CASSSAWGGEQFF
TRBJ2-5 TRBV4-2 NA 16 NA TGTGCCAGCAGCCAAGATTCAGGACAGAACCAAGAGACCCAGTACTTC CASSQDSGQNQETQYF
TRBJ2-2 TRBV2 NA 12 NA TGTGCCACCGAACCAGGTCCCGGGGAGCTGTTTTTT CATEPGPGELFF
TRBJ2-3 TRBV1 NA 22 once TGCACCAGCAGCCGGGCTTGGGGGGGGACTAGCGGGGGGGCCCGAGGTACAGATACGCAGTATTTT CTSSRAWGGTSGGARGTDTQYF
TRBJ2-3 TRBV6-6 TRBD1 14 NA TGTGCCAGCAGTAAATTAGACAGGGTTGATACGCAGTATTTT CASSKLDRVDTQYF
TRBJ2-3 TRBV11-2 NA 14 NA TGTGCCAGCAGCTTAGGGGGGCCCACAGATACGCAGTATTTT CASSLGGPTDTQYF
TRBJ1-5 TRBV6-5 NA 13 NA TGTGCCAGCAGATCCTATAGCAATCAGCCCCAGCATTTT CASRSYSNQPQHF
TRBJ2-3 TRBV7-3 TRBD2 16 NA TGTGCCAGCAGTACTTTCGGGGGGAGATTTGGAGATACGCAGTATTTT CASSTFGGRFGDTQYF
TRBJ2-7 TRBV2 NA 14 NA TGTGCCAGCAGCGCATCTCGCGAGGGCTACGAGCAGTACTTC CASSASREGYEQYF
TRBJ2-3 TRBV5-5 NA 16 NA TGTGCCAGCAGTTGGGACTCCCCTCTTCCCACAGATACGCAGTATTTT CASSWDSPLPTDTQYF
TRBJ2-3 TRBV7-2 TRBD1 16 NA TGTGCCAGCAGCCCGGTAAGGGGGCGAGGCACAGATACGCAGTATTTT CASSPVRGRGTDTQYF
TRBJ1-4 TRBV29-1 NA 12 NA TGCAGCGTTGCATGGGAGCGGGAAAAACTGTTTTTT CSVAWEREKLFF
TRBJ2-5 TRBV19 TRBD1 13 once TGTGCCAGGTGGACAGGGCCGCAAGAGACCCAGTACTTC CARWTGPQETQYF
TRBJ2-3 TRBV21-1 NA 17 NA TGTGCCAGCAGCAATCGGGTGGGGAGCTCCTACACAGATACGCAGTATTTT CASSNRVGSSYTDTQYF
TRBJ2-2 TRBV7-7 TRBD1 15 NA TGTGCCAGCAGCCCGGACAGGCTGGACACCGGGGAGCTGTTTTTT CASSPDRLDTGELFF
TRBJ1-1 TRBV13 TRBD1 14 NA TGTGCCAGCAGCTTCCTAGACAGGGCCACTGAAGCTTTCTTT CASSFLDRATEAFF
TRBJ1-3 TRBV5-8 TRBD1 15 NA TGTGCCAGCAGCTTGGGGACAGGGTCTGGAAACACCATATATTTT CASSLGTGSGNTIYF
TRBJ2-3 TRBV28 NA 19 NA TGTGCCAGCAGTTTATATCCGCACGGGTTCCAATCTAGCACAGATACGCAGTATTTT CASSLYPHGFQSSTDTQYF
TRBJ2-7 TRBV6-6 TRBD1 15 once TGTGCCAGCAGTTTAGGACAGGGGGCACCTTTCGAGCAGTACTTC CASSLGQGAPFEQYF
TRBJ2-1 TRBV7-2 TRBD2 16 NA TGTGCCAGCAGCTTATCGACTAGCGGGACTTTTAATGAGCAGTTCTTC CASSLSTSGTFNEQFF
TRBJ2-3 TRBV5-1 TRBD1 16 NA TGCGCCAGCAGCTTGGCAGGGGGCCCCTCCACAGATACGCAGTATTTT CASSLAGGPSTDTQYF
TRBJ2-5 TRBV7-9 TRBD1 14 once TGTGCCAGCAGCTTGTGGACAGGGCGGGAGACCCAGTACTTC CASSLWTGRETQYF
TRBJ2-5 TRBV5-1 TRBD1 16 once TGCGCCAGCAGCTTCCTGGCAGGGGGCAACCAAGAGACCCAGTACTTC CASSFLAGGNQETQYF